The 22 T cell receptor beta chains given below trace back to one sample, sequenced in a study of blood T cell repertoires in COVID-19. Produced via immunoSEQ multiplex PCR; TCRdb's table is partial and in-frame only. Of fewer than 80,000 clones in the sample, around 90% were seen once. Source material: peripheral blood. The origin of the receptors is a man aged 50 or older with acute or convalescent COVID-19.

V and J are TRBV5-5 and TRBJ2-1; possibly TRBD2 for D (7 bases). This CDR3 comprises 16 residues. Trimming took off 6 bases at V and 0 bases at J, with 16 bases between the two ends. Germline values: CDR1 SGHKS, CDR2 YYEKEE (reference sequence). Here the CDR3 DNA reads TGTGCCAGCACCAAGGCGGGGGCTACCTCCTACAATGAGCAGTTCTTC. Encoded protein: CASTKAGATSYNEQFF.

The genes are TRBV19 and TRBJ2-4, with D maybe TRBD2 (5 bases). CDR1 and CDR2 (germline): LNHDA, SQIVND (reference sequence). The germline V and J ends were trimmed by 5 bases and 1 base, with 12 bases remaining between them. This CDR3 is 15 amino acids long. CDR3 residues: CASSEGHFAKNIQYF. Written as DNA, the CDR3 is TGTGCCAGTAGTGAGGGCCATTTTGCCAAAAACATTCAGTACTTC.

This clone was picked up one time. The rearrangement links TRBV18 to TRBJ2-2; D perhaps matches TRBD1 (7 bases). Trimming shortened V by 3 bases and J by 4 bases, and 12 bases separated the two germline ends. Germline lookup yields CDR1 KGHSH and CDR2 LQKENI. This CDR3 has 15 residues. The CDR3 DNA reads as TGTGCCAGCTCACCCAGGGGGGCCATCACCGGGGAGCTGTTTTTT. This translates into CASSPRGAITGELFF.

The V and J genes are TRBV4-3 and TRBJ2-7, with a possible D match to TRBD1 (6 bases). The V end lost 0 bases, the J end lost 4 bases, and 19 bases lay between the germline ends. CDR3 length: 17 residues. Germline loops: CDR1 LGHNA, CDR2 YSLEER. CDR3 in amino acids: CASSQESGGAGAYEQYF. CDR3 in DNA: TGCGCCAGCAGCCAAGAGTCTGGGGGCGCAGGGGCTTACGAGCAGTACTTC.

The chain is built from TRBV5-8 and TRBJ2-7; D is possibly TRBD2 (6 bases). The CDR3 spans 15 residues. V shed 6 bases and J shed 3 bases, with 19 bases lying between them. Per germline, CDR1 SGHTS and CDR2 YDEGEE. CDR3 region: CASKLIGGILYEQYF. The CDR3 nucleotides read TGTGCCAGCAAATTGATCGGCGGGATCCTCTACGAGCAGTACTTC.

The CDR3 protein is CAWSVSGYNEQFF. CDR3 sequence (DNA): TGTGCCTGGAGTGTAAGCGGTTACAATGAGCAGTTCTTC. V gene TRBV30 combines with J gene TRBJ2-1, with D maybe TRBD2 (5 bases). The CDR3 has 13 amino acids. V lost 0 bases to trimming and J lost 4 bases, with 7 bases between them. Germline values: CDR1 GTSNPN, CDR2 SVGIG (reference sequence).

The gene calls are TRBV5-1 and TRBJ1-1; a possible D gene is TRBD1 (5 bases). This CDR3 is 15 amino acids long. In germline, CDR1 is SGHRS, CDR2 YFSETQ. V dropped 0 bases and J dropped 4 bases, with 13 bases sitting between them. CDR3 sequence reads: CASSLDAAGGTEAFF. The CDR3 DNA sequence: TGCGCCAGCAGCTTGGATGCTGCCGGGGGCACTGAAGCTTTCTTT.

This chain uses TRBV6-6 with TRBJ1-5, with TRBD1 identical over 8 bases. Germline assignment: CDR1 MNHNY and CDR2 SVGAGI (reference sequence). The CDR3 length is 15 residues. The ends lost 5 bases at V and 2 bases at J; junction bases unmatched: 5. For the CDR3, the DNA is TGTGCCAGCAGTACCCAGGGGGCGGGCAATCAGCCCCAGCATTTT. Translation gives CASSTQGAGNQPQHF.

The chain uses TRBV11-3 and TRBJ1-3, with D uncertain. Germline CDR1 reads SGHNT; CDR2 reads YENEEA. V was trimmed by 5 bases and J by 0 bases, leaving 14 bases between them. The CDR3 sequence is 16 residues long. CDR3 nucleotide sequence: TGTGCCAGCAGCACCAACATCCAAAGCTCTGGAAACACCATATATTTT. This gives the protein CASSTNIQSSGNTIYF.

The sample holds a few counts of this clone. The chain links TRBV12-3 or TRBV12-4 to TRBJ2-3; D not resolved. The CDR3 is 12 residues long. V was shortened by 5 bases and J by 7 bases, with 10 bases between the two germline ends. CDR3 DNA sequence: TGTGCCAGCAGTCCCGGGTGGAATACGCAGTATTTT. Amino acid sequence: CASSPGWNTQYF.

This chain links TRBV19 with TRBJ2-3; 7 bases map to TRBD1. Germline CDR1 reads LNHDA; CDR2 reads SQIVND (reference sequence). The CDR3 sequence is 15 residues long. J gave up 0 bases and V 5 bases, and 5 bases lay outside the gene matches. The CDR3 bases are TGTGCCAGTAGTGATACAGGGGCCAGCACAGATACGCAGTATTTT. Protein product: CASSDTGASTDTQYF. Complete variable domain (other parts from reference TRBV19 and TRBJ2-3): DGGITQSPKYLFRKEGQNVTLSCEQNLNHDAMYWYRQDPGQGLRLIYYSQIVNDFQKGDIAEGYSVSREKKESFPLTVTSAQKNPTAFYLCASSDTGASTDTQYFGPGTRLTVL.

The chain recombines TRBV3-1 (or the pseudogene TRBV3-2) with TRBJ2-1; 16 nucleotides match TRBD2. The germline CDR1 and CDR2 sequences are LGHDT and YNNKEL (reference sequence). The CDR3 is 18 residues long. V shed 6 bases, J shed 4 bases, and the junction held 9 bases outside the gene matches. CDR3 sequence reads: CASRLGTSGRAGYNEQFF. CDR3 bases: TGTGCCAGCAGACTCGGGACTAGCGGGAGGGCCGGGTACAATGAGCAGTTCTTC.

This clone was recorded once. This chain's CDR3 is CASSGDRGPSYEQYF. For the CDR3, the DNA is TGCGCCAGCAGCGGGGACAGGGGGCCGTCCTACGAGCAGTACTTC. This chain uses TRBV4-1 with TRBJ2-7; 12 bases fit TRBD1. The germline CDR1 and CDR2 sequences are MGHRA and YSYEKL. Unmatched junction bases numbered 3, after V lost 5 bases and J lost 1 base. There are 15 residues in the CDR3.

The rearrangement joins TRBV5-1 to TRBJ1-2; 9 bases fit TRBD1. J gave up 2 bases and V 4 bases, and 6 bases lay outside the gene matches. Germline CDR1 and CDR2: SGHRS and YFSETQ. CDR3 size: 15 residues. The CDR3 nucleotides are TGCGCCAGCAGCGGGTGGGACAGGGAGAACTATGGCTACACCTTC. It translates to CASSGWDRENYGYTF.

The chain combines TRBV6-5 with TRBJ2-5; D perhaps matches TRBD2 (5 bases). In germline, CDR1 is MNHEY, CDR2 SVGAGI. CDR3 size: 15 residues. The germline V and J ends were trimmed by 6 bases and 3 bases, with 17 bases remaining between them. The CDR3: CASSEGPSWEETQYF. DNA of the CDR3: TGTGCCAGCAGCGAGGGTCCTAGTTGGGAAGAGACCCAGTACTTC.

The chain joins TRBV19 to TRBJ1-3, with a weak D call TRBD1 (6 bases). Germline V CDR1 and CDR2: LNHDA, SQIVND (reference sequence). The CDR3 covers 16 residues. V was shortened by 5 bases and J by 2 bases, with 16 bases between the two germline ends. The CDR3 DNA follows: TGTGCCAGTAGTTCCCGACAGGACCGCACTGGAAACACCATATATTTT. Amino acids: CASSSRQDRTGNTIYF.

The chain employs TRBV5-1 and TRBJ2-7; D uncertain. The germline CDR1 and CDR2 sequences are SGHRS and YFSETQ. Trimming took 1 base from V and 2 from J, leaving 10 bases between them. The CDR3 consists of 14 residues. The CDR3 sequence is CASSLLGLAYEQYF. The CDR3 DNA reads TGCGCCAGCAGCTTGTTGGGTCTAGCCTACGAGCAGTACTTC.

The chain combines TRBV20-1 with TRBJ1-2; 11 bases fit TRBD1. V shed 3 bases and J 4 bases; nucleotides not matched to a gene: 4. Germline assignment: CDR1 DFQATT and CDR2 SNEGSKA (reference sequence). CDR3 length: 14 residues. The CDR3 reads CSASAGTGGYGYTF. Here the CDR3 DNA reads TGCAGTGCTAGTGCCGGGACAGGGGGCTATGGCTACACCTTC.

This sequence joins TRBV28 and TRBJ2-3, with D possibly TRBD2 on 5 matching bases. CDR1 is MDHEN, CDR2 SYDVKM, per germline. Trimming stripped 2 bases from V and 6 bases from J, with 12 bases between. The CDR3 consists of 14 residues. The CDR3 nucleotides read TGTGCCAGCAGTTTAGAGAGGGCCTCGGATACGCAGTATTTT. Translating it yields CASSLERASDTQYF.

This rearrangement joins TRBV5-6 to TRBJ2-7; 11 nucleotides line up with TRBD2. Germline V gives CDR1 SGHDT, CDR2 YYEEEE. CDR3 size: 16 residues. Trimming cost V 0 bases and J 2 bases; bases outside gene matches: 4. CDR3 sequence reads: CASSLAGTSGAYEQYF. In DNA form, the CDR3 reads TGTGCCAGCAGCTTGGCGGGGACTAGCGGAGCCTACGAGCAGTACTTC.

The chain combines TRBV11-2 with TRBJ1-1; D call uncertain. Germline V lookup: CDR1 SGHAT, CDR2 FQNNGV. Trimming cost V 5 bases and J 14 bases, with 24 bases left between them. CDR3 size: 14 residues. This CDR3 reads CASSPPGRERSLFF. Here the CDR3 DNA reads TGTGCCAGCAGCCCCCCCGGGAGGGAGCGCAGCTTATTCTTT.

The rearrangement uses TRBV19 and TRBJ2-7, with TRBD1 matching over 9 bases. The CDR3 has 15 amino acids. V lost 5 bases and J lost 1; bases outside the gene matches: 6. Germline loops: CDR1 LNHDA, CDR2 SQIVND (reference sequence). The DNA for the CDR3 is TGTGCCAGTAGTCTCGGGACAGGGTTTTCCTACGAGCAGTACTTC. Amino acids: CASSLGTGFSYEQYF.